The next 8 T cell receptor beta chains were all read from a single sample in a study of cytomegalovirus exposure and HLA in healthy donors. Use of 60 Vbeta and 13 Jbeta primers characterized the PCR. The protocol was immunoSEQ multiplex PCR, while the TCRdb copy is restricted to in-frame clones and leaves out a portion. The sample includes about 140,000 clones, around 85% of them seen just once. The specimen was PBMCs. The source is a middle-aged man in good health and CMV-seropositive.

The V and J genes are TRBV29-1 and TRBJ2-1, with D unclear. From germline, CDR1 is SQVTM and CDR2 ANQGSEA. The CDR3 has 14 amino acids. Trimming removed 5 bases at V and 6 bases at J, with 17 bases between. The CDR3, as DNA: TGCAGCGTTTATGCGCAACTAACGGGCAATGAGCAGTTCTTC. Translated: CSVYAQLTGNEQFF.

The chain carries TRBV27 and TRBJ2-2; maybe TRBD2 (7 bases). Germline CDR1 reads MNHEY; CDR2 reads SMNVEV (reference sequence). The CDR3 covers 15 residues. Trimming removed 8 bases from V and 6 bases from J, with 19 bases in between. The CDR3 bases are TGTGCCAGCTCCTACAGGGCGGGAGTGTCCGGGGAGCTGTTTTTT. Its translation: CASSYRAGVSGELFF.

The V and J genes are TRBV7-9 and TRBJ2-5, with no clear D. The CDR3 is 13 amino acids. Germline V gene lookup returns CDR1 SEHNR and CDR2 FQNEAQ (reference sequence). The germline V and J ends were trimmed by 3 bases and 4 bases, with 9 bases remaining between them. In DNA form, the CDR3 reads TGTGCCAGCAGCTTGAGTGCCGTAGAGACCCAGTACTTC. Its translation: CASSLSAVETQYF.

This chain links TRBV2 with TRBJ2-3, with TRBD2 as a possible D gene (6 bases). This CDR3 region has 11 residues. CDR1 is SNHLY, CDR2 FYNNEI, per germline. V lost 7 bases and J 6 bases, leaving 8 bases between the germline ends. CDR3 DNA sequence: TGTGCCAGCACTCGGGAGGATACGCAGTATTTT. Its protein product is CASTREDTQYF.

J is TRBJ2-5 and V is TRBV6-5; perhaps TRBD1 as D (5 bases). Per germline, CDR1 MNHEY and CDR2 SVGAGI. V dropped 2 bases and J dropped 1 base, with 5 bases sitting between them. This CDR3 region has 13 residues. CDR3 DNA: TGTGCCAGCAGTTACCAGGGCCAAGAGACCCAGTACTTC. It encodes CASSYQGQETQYF.

The V gene is TRBV6-5, the J gene TRBJ2-5; D gene uncertain. The germline V gene has CDR1 MNHEY and CDR2 SVGAGI. The CDR3 is 13 amino acids. With 2 bases removed from V and 4 bases from J, the gap between germline ends came to 8 bases. The CDR3 region is CASSYQRRETQYF. Here the CDR3 DNA reads TGTGCCAGCAGTTACCAGCGTCGAGAGACCCAGTACTTC.

The genes are TRBV18 and TRBJ2-5, with D tentatively TRBD1 (6 bases). CDR1 is KGHSH, CDR2 LQKENI, per germline. V was pared by 1 base and J by 2 bases, with 11 bases between. The CDR3 has 15 amino acids. CDR3 amino acids: CASSPLITGQETQYF. The CDR3 DNA follows: TGTGCCAGCTCACCACTCATTACAGGGCAAGAGACCCAGTACTTC.

Here the CDR3 reads CASSLLAGYNEQFF. The CDR3 nucleotides are TGTGCCAGCAGCTTGCTAGCGGGGTACAATGAGCAGTTCTTC. V gene TRBV5-4 combines with J gene TRBJ2-1; 9 bases map to TRBD2. In germline, CDR1 is SGHNT, CDR2 YYREEE (reference sequence). The CDR3 extends over 14 amino acids. J gave up 4 bases and V 1 base, and 0 bases lay outside the gene matches.